The 16 T cell receptor delta chains listed next were all sequenced from one sample in a study of gamma-delta T cells after stem cell transplantation. TCRdb fed the RT-PCR reads into CATT to redo clone calling. The data show several hundred delta-chain clones, with about 5% seen just once and about four fifths held by the top ten. The sequenced material came from gamma-delta T cells. These receptors all come from a human donor. It is not recorded whose cells these are; they may come from a transplant donor.

This clone was detected only a few times. Given a far larger clone just one base away, this is likely a sequencing read error. The sample carries other DNA sequences with the same CDR3. V and J are TRDV2 and TRDJ1; D perhaps matches TRDD3 (5 bases). CDR1 GEAIGNYY and CDR2 EKD come from the germline V gene. Deletions cut 3 bases from V and 4 bases from J, with 17 bases between. This CDR3 comprises 15 residues. The CDR3 DNA reads as TGTGCCTGTGACTCGTTACGGGGAAGGGGCGATAAACTCATCTTT. Its translation: CACDSLRGRGDKLIF.

V usage is TRDV2 and J usage is TRDJ3; 9 nucleotides match TRDD3. Germline assignment: CDR1 GEAIGNYY and CDR2 EKD. The junction had 1 base not matched to a gene; V was cut back by 1 base and J by 1 base. CDR3 length: 17 amino acids. As DNA, the CDR3 is TGTGCCTGTGACACGACTGGGGGATCCTGGGACACCCGACAGATGTTTTTC. Its translation is CACDTTGGSWDTRQMFF.

As regards this clone: The protein recorded in TCRdb matches a much larger clone and deviates from this DNA's translation at residue 3, suggesting a read error; the protein here is obtained by translating the DNA. The chain uses TRDV2 and TRDJ3, with 7 bases aligning to TRDD3. The CDR3 has 20 residues. Germline assignment: CDR1 GEAIGNYY and CDR2 EKD. CDR3 in DNA: TGTGCCTTTGACACGGCTTGGGGGACCGCAAGCTCCTGGGACACCCGACAGATGTTTTTC. Amino acid sequence: CAFDTAWGTASSWDTRQMFF.

There are a few counts of this clone. This likely reflects a read error, since a far larger clone is one base away. Other DNA sequences in the same sample also yield this CDR3. The chain recombines TRDV2 with TRDJ1, with a tentative D call TRDD3 (5 bases). The CDR3 is 15 residues long. Germline assignment: CDR1 GEAIGNYY and CDR2 EKD. V was clipped by 3 bases and J by 4 bases, with 17 bases between them. The CDR3 loop reads CACDSLRGRGDKLIF. The CDR3 nucleotides are TGTGCCTGTGACTCTCTACGGGGAAGGGGCGATAAACTCATCTTT.

In its sample, this clone was seen a few times. It differs at one base from a far larger clone, so likely a read error. The CDR3: CALGESRALRLTFGYWGYTDKLIF. CDR3 bases: TGTGCTCTTGGGGAATCGCGGGCCCTACGTCTTACGTTTGGGTACTGGGGGTACACCGATAAACTCATCTTT. The chain recombines TRDV1 with TRDJ1; 8 bases are a match to TRDD3. CDR3 length: 24 residues. The germline V gene encodes CDR1 TSWWSYY and CDR2 QGS. V was pared by 2 bases and J by 0 bases, with 29 bases of the junction left unmatched.

This rearrangement joins TRDV1 to TRDJ1; 10 positions agree with TRDD3. The CDR3 loop spans 15 amino acids. V lost 11 bases, J lost 3 bases, and 12 bases stayed unmatched. Germline V gene sequence: CDR1 TSWWSYY, CDR2 QGS. Here the CDR3 DNA reads TGTGCTGGGGACATACGGGGGGATACGTCCGATAAACTCATCTTT. Amino acid sequence: CAGDIRGDTSDKLIF.

This clone has just a few counts. A read error is likely here: a far larger clone is one base away. CDR3 coding DNA: TGTGCCTGTGAGACCCTTGGGGGGCTGGGGGATAGGGTCACCGATAAACTCATCTTT. Translation gives CACETLGGLGDRVTDKLIF. V gene TRDV2 combines with J gene TRDJ1; 10 nucleotides match TRDD3. The J segment lost 1 base and the V segment lost 4 bases, leaving 17 bases of the junction unmatched. Germline V gives CDR1 GEAIGNYY, CDR2 EKD. This CDR3 has 19 amino acids.

The sample holds a few counts of this clone. A read error likely explains this, since a far larger clone differs by one base. Other nucleotide sequences in the sample specify the same CDR3. The rearrangement uses TRDV1 and TRDJ1, with D possibly being TRDD3 (9 bases). The length of the CDR3 is 24 residues. The V gene lost 3 bases and the J gene lost 4 bases, with 42 bases spanning the gap. CDR1 is TSWWSYY and CDR2 is QGS in the germline V gene. In DNA, the CDR3 is TGTGCTCTTGGGGAGCTTTCCCATGGCCTTCCTATATGGGGGATAGTCTTTATAGGCGATAAACTCATCTTT. It encodes CALGELSHGLPIWGIVFIGDKLIF.

In the case of this clone: A read error likely explains this, since a far larger clone differs by one base. This CDR3 is also generated by other DNA sequences in the sample. J is TRDJ1 and V is TRDV1; TRDD3 matches 8 bases. The CDR3 contains 24 residues. The junction had 29 bases not matched to a gene; V was cut back by 2 bases and J by 0 bases. The germline V gene encodes CDR1 TSWWSYY and CDR2 QGS. CDR3 nucleotides: TGTGCTCTTGGGGAATCGCGGGTCCTACGTCTTACATTTGGGTACTGGGGGTACACCGATAAACTCATCTTT. As protein: CALGESRVLRLTFGYWGYTDKLIF.

The rearrangement joins TRDV2 to TRDJ1, with TRDD3 matching over 10 bases. The junction had 10 bases not matched to a gene; V was cut back by 0 bases and J by 1 base. CDR3 length: 18 residues. The germline V gene has CDR1 GEAIGNYY and CDR2 EKD. This CDR3 reads CACDTLSVLGDVTDKLIF. The CDR3, as DNA: TGTGCCTGTGACACCCTGTCCGTACTGGGGGATGTCACCGATAAACTCATCTTT.

This clone turned up a few times. A read error likely explains this, since a far larger clone differs by one base. CDR3 DNA: TGTGCCCGTGACACGGTACTGGGGGATACAGCCTGGGACACCCGACAGATGTTTTTC. This encodes CARDTVLGDTAWDTRQMFF. The chain carries TRDV2 and TRDJ3; TRDD3 matches 12 bases. CDR3 size: 19 residues. Germline-derived CDR1 and CDR2 are GEAIGNYY and EKD.

Comment on this clone: TCRdb shows a much larger clone's protein in place of this DNA's translation, and the two differ at residue 22, likely through a read error; the protein shown is translated from the DNA. The CDR3, as DNA: TGTGCTCTTGGGGAATCGCGGGTCCTACGTCTTACGTTTGGGTACTGGGGGTACACCGATAAACCCATCTTT. Its protein is CALGESRVLRLTFGYWGYTDKPIF. V usage is TRDV1 and J usage is TRDJ1; 8 bases map to TRDD3. The germline V gene has CDR1 TSWWSYY and CDR2 QGS. The CDR3 spans 24 residues.

To note about this clone: A single base is all that separates this from a far larger clone, so a read error is likely. As DNA, the CDR3 is TGTGCCTTTGGCCTTCCTGAGTTGGGGGATACACACACCGATAAACTCACCTTT. Its protein product is CAFGLPELGDTHTDKLTF. This rearrangement joins TRDV3 to TRDJ1; 10 positions agree with TRDD3. The germline V gene encodes CDR1 TVYSNPD and CDR2 GDNSRS (reference sequence). This CDR3 region has 18 residues. Full variable domain (outside the CDR3, taken from reference TRDV3 and TRDJ1): CDKVTQSSPDQTVASGSEVVLLCTYDTVYSNPDLFWYRIRPDYSFQFVFYGDNSRSEGADFTQGRFSVKHILTQKAFHLVISPVRTEDSATYYCAFGLPELGDTHTDKLTFGKGTRVTVEP.

This clone counts as medium-sized. This probably arose from a read error, given a far larger clone one base away. In the same sample, other DNA sequences code for this CDR3. The chain combines TRDV2 with TRDJ3, with 11 bases identical to TRDD3. Germline values: CDR1 GEAIGNYY, CDR2 EKD. The CDR3 length is 19 residues. The chain's CDR3 is CACDTAGGYLSWDTRQMFF. The CDR3 coding sequence is TGTGCCTGCGACACAGCTGGGGGATACCTCTCCTGGGACACCCGACAGATGTTTTTC.

For this clone: It is likely a read error: a sequence one base away is far more abundant. The rearrangement uses TRDV2 and TRDJ1, with 8 bases lining up with TRDD3. J was trimmed by 0 bases and V by 3 bases; bases with no gene match: 5. This CDR3 is built from 15 residues. Germline loops: CDR1 GEAIGNYY, CDR2 EKD. CDR3 sequence: CACDPLGDDTDKLIF. The DNA of the CDR3 is TGTGCCTGTGACCCTCTGGGGGACGACACCGATAAACTCATCTTT.

With respect to this clone: This likely came from a read error, as a far larger clone is one base away. The sample has other DNA sequences that encode this CDR3 too. The V call is TRDV2, the J call TRDJ1; TRDD3 agrees at 10 bases. The length of the CDR3 is 15 residues. Germline V gene lookup returns CDR1 GEAIGNYY and CDR2 EKD. After removal of 0 bases from V and 3 bases from J, the junction contained 3 bases not matched to a gene. The CDR3, as DNA: TGTGCCTGTGACACCGTGGGGGATACATCCGATAAACTCATCTTT. It yields the protein CACDTVGDTSDKLIF.